This T cell receptor (beta chain) was obtained from a study of OX40 agonist ivuxolimab in advanced cancers. Overall study context: Ivuxolimab, an antibody that agonizes OX40 (CD134), was administered to the patients. Study outcomes and limitations: Some nonresponders additionally presented with little normalized T-cell clonal expansion. At doses 0.1 to 3.0 mg/kg, CD4+ and CD8+ clones expanded.

This clone has more than one count but fewer than ten. Antigen: not known. Some clones are missing from TCRdb's copy, which holds only in-frame ones; the method was immunoSEQ multiplex PCR. Among some 96,000 clones listed, around 90% were seen once. Looked up from germline, CDR1 is LGHNA and CDR2 is YSLEER. This CDR3 contains 13 residues. Trimming took 6 bases from V and 4 from J, leaving 12 bases between them. This chain links TRBV4-3 with TRBJ1-2; the D gene is possibly TRBD1 (6 bases). Sequencing was performed on CD4+ or CD8+ T cells sorted from blood, taken in a trial of the OX40 agonist ivuxolimab. The TCR was taken from an adult with an advanced solid tumor such as melanoma, head and neck, liver or kidney cancer. CDR3 protein: CASSLDRSYGYTF. The CDR3 DNA reads as TGCGCCAGCAGTCTAGACAGGTCCTATGGCTACACCTTC.